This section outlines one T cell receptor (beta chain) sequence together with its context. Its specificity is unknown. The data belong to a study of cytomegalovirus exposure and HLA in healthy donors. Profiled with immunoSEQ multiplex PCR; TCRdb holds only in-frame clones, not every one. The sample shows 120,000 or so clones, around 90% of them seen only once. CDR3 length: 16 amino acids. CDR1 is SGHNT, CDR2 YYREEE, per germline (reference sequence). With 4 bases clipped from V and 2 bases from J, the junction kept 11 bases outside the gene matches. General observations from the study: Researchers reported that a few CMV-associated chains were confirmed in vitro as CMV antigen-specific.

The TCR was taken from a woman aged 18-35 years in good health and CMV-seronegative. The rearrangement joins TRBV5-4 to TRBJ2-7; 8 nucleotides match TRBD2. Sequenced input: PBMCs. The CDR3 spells CASSPRSGSRPYEQYF. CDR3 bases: TGTGCCAGCAGCCCCCGGAGCGGGAGTAGGCCCTACGAGCAGTACTTC.